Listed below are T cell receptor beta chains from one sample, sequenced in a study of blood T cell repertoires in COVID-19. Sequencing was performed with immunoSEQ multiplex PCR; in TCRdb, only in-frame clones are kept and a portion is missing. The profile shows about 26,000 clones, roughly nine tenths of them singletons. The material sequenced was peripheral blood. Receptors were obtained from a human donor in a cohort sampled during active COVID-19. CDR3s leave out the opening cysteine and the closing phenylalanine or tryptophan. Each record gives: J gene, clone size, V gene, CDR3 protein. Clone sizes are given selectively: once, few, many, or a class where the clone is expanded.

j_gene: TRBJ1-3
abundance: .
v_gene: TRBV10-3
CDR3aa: AISTGQISGNTIY

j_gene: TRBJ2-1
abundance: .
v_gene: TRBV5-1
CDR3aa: ASSLLRSSYNEQF

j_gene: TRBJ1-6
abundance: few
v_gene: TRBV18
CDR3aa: ASSPQGASSPLH

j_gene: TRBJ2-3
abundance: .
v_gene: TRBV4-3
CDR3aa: ASSLGLAGSDTQY

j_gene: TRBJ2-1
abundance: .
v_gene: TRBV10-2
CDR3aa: ASGSGKSYNEQF

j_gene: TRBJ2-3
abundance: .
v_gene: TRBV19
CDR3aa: ASSTGDRVTDTQY

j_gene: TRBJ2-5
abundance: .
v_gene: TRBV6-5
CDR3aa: ASTSGLAGVETQY

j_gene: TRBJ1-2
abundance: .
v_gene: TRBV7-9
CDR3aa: ASSLARGTGNYGYT

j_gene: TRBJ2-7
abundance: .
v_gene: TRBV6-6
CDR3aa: ASSDITYEQY

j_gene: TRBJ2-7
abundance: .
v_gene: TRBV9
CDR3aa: ASSVGGSTYEQY

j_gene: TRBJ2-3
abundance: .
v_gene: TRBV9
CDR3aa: ASSVEGMIYTDTQY

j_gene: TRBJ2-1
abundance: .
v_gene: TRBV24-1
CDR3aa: ATTAGRGGEQF

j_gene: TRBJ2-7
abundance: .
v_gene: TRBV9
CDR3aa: ASSPDGGALWDEQY

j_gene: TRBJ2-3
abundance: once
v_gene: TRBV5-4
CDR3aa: ASSWRGLSRDTQY

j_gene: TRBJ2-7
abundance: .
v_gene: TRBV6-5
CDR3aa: ASSYSIGGRVLEQY

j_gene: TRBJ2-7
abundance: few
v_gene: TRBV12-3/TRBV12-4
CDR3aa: ASSFGTGREQY

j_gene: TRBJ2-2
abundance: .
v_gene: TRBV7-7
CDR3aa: ASSPGLAGSGELF

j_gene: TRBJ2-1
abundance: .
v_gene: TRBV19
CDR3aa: ASSSRGRALAGTGEQF

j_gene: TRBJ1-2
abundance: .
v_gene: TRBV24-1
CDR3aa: ATSQYDGGGSIYGYT

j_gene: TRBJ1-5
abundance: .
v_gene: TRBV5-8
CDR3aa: ASSSLGGLTDQPQH

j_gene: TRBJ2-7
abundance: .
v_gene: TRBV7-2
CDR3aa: ASSALLAGSSEQY

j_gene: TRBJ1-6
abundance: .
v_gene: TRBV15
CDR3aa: ATSRGSSPGSPLH

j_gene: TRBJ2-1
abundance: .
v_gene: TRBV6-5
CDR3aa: ASTAGSSYNEQF

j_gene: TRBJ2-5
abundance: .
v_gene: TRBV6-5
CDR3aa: ASSYAQGRQETQY

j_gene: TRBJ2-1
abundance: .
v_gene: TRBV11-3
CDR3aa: ASSLTGGEYNEQF

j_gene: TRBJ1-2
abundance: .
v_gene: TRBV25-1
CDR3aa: ASSERWEGGYT

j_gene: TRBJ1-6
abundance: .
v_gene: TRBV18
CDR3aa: ASSPDRTNSPLH

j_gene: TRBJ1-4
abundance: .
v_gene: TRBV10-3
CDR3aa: AISPDPPGEKLF

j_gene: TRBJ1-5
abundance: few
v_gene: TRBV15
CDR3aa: ATSRDPQGNQPQH

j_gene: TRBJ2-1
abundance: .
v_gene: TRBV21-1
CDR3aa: ASSKGRRVSYNEQF

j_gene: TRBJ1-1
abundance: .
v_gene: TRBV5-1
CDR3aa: ASSPQGGEVNTEAF

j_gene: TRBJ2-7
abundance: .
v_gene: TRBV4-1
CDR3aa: ASSRGSGSYEQY

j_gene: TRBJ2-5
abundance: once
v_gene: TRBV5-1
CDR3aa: ASSPYQETQY

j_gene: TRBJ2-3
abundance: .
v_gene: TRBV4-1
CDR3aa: ASSQEKRGITDTQY

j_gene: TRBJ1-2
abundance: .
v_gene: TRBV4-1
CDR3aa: ASSQGGTGFSYGYT

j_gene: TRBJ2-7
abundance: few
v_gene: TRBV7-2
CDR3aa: ASSSSATGSYEQY